Listed here are 20 T cell receptor beta chains from one sample, sequenced in a study of beta chain features in type 1 diabetes. Points from the study as a whole: Shortening that was moderate but significant affected the TCRB CDR3s of Type 1 diabetes patients in all four CD4+ subsets.

Sequenced material consisted of expressed TCRB transcripts (all of the isolated RNA was reverse transcribed). The repertoire was sequenced with immunoSEQ multiplex PCR; TCRdb's copy has only in-frame clones and lacks some. The table lists 300,000 to 400,000 clones, roughly 9% of them singletons. These TCRs are of unknown antigen specificity. Sample: central memory CD4+ T cells from blood. The receptors originated from a man aged 30 to 39 with type 1 diabetes.

This clone was seen a handful of times. The rearrangement links TRBV27 to TRBJ2-5; D remains ambiguous. Germline CDR1 MNHEY, CDR2 SMNVEV (reference sequence). The CDR3 loop spans 14 amino acids. With 4 bases removed from V and 1 base from J, the gap between germline ends came to 10 bases. The CDR3 sequence is CASSSRTVQETQYF. The CDR3 DNA follows: TGTGCCAGCAGTTCGAGGACGGTCCAAGAGACCCAGTACTTC.

This clone was counted a few times. The chain couples TRBV5-6 to TRBJ2-7; 7 nucleotides line up with TRBD1. The CDR3 contains 15 residues. The germline gives CDR1 SGHDT, CDR2 YYEEEE. Trimming removed 3 bases from V and 5 bases from J; junction bases left unmatched: 11. DNA of the CDR3: TGTGCCAGCAGCTCCCCTCAGACAGGGCTGGACGAGCAGTACTTC. Encoded protein: CASSSPQTGLDEQYF.

The CDR3 protein is CASSLGLNTEAFF. CDR3 nucleotide sequence: TGTGCCAGCAGCTTGGGGTTGAACACTGAAGCTTTCTTT. V is TRBV5-6 and J is TRBJ1-1; D not certain. V shed 0 bases and J shed 0 bases, with 3 bases lying between them. Germline V gene lookup returns CDR1 SGHDT and CDR2 YYEEEE. This CDR3 comprises 13 residues.

The chain combines TRBV29-1 with TRBJ2-3; D is perhaps TRBD1 (6 bases). Germline V CDR1 and CDR2: SQVTM, ANQGSEA. This CDR3 has 14 amino acids. The germline V and J ends were trimmed by 0 bases and 8 bases, with 15 bases remaining between them. The CDR3 loop reads CSVEDNRVDGTQYF. CDR3 DNA sequence: TGCAGCGTTGAAGATAACAGGGTCGATGGTACGCAGTATTTT.

This clone was seen a handful of times. V usage is TRBV9 and J usage is TRBJ1-1; D may be TRBD1 (5 bases). Germline values: CDR1 SGDLS, CDR2 YYNGEE. V lost 0 bases and J lost 11, with 14 bases in between. The CDR3 sequence is 13 residues long. The CDR3 loop reads CASSVAEGPTAFF. Here the CDR3 DNA reads TGTGCCAGCAGCGTAGCCGAGGGACCAACGGCTTTCTTT.

This clone was recorded a few times. This sequence joins TRBV10-3 and TRBJ2-7; 10 bases fit TRBD1. The germline V gene encodes CDR1 ENHRY and CDR2 SYGVKD. Germline trimming cut 4 bases from V and 4 bases from J; bases unmatched to any gene: 4. CDR3 length: 14 residues. The CDR3 loop reads CAISAGTGVYEQYF. CDR3 sequence (DNA): TGTGCCATCAGTGCCGGGACAGGGGTATACGAGCAGTACTTC.

This clone was counted at least ten times. The chain is built from TRBV7-2 and TRBJ2-1; tentatively, D is TRBD2 (5 bases). The CDR3 length is 14 residues. Germline CDR1 is SGHTA and CDR2 is FQGNSA. Trimming removed 1 base at V and 7 bases at J, with 11 bases between. CDR3 protein: CASSLVEGRNEQFF. The CDR3 coding sequence is TGTGCCAGCAGCTTAGTCGAGGGCAGGAATGAGCAGTTCTTC.

The J gene is TRBJ2-5, the V gene TRBV27; D perhaps matches TRBD2 (5 bases). The germline CDR1 and CDR2 sequences are MNHEY and SMNVEV (reference sequence). The V end was cut by 6 bases, the J end by 4 bases, with 12 bases between. The CDR3 has 13 amino acids. CDR3 region: CASSGNKLETQYF. CDR3 coding DNA: TGTGCCAGCAGCGGGAACAAGTTAGAGACCCAGTACTTC.

This clone showed up just a few times. The chain employs TRBV6-6 and TRBJ1-6; TRBD1 agrees at 7 bases. The V segment lost 3 bases and the J segment 7 bases; nucleotides outside the gene matches: 6. The V gene's germline CDR1 is MNHNY and CDR2 SVGAGI (reference sequence). CDR3 size: 15 residues. In nucleotides, the CDR3 is TGTGCCAGCAGTTATAGTGGACAGGAAAATTCACCCCTCCACTTT. Residues: CASSYSGQENSPLHF.

This clone was counted only a few times. The CDR3 sequence: CASSLDVEAFF. CDR3 nucleotide sequence: TGTGCCAGCAGCTTAGACGTTGAAGCTTTCTTT. The chain recombines TRBV7-2 with TRBJ1-1; D unclear. CDR3 length equals 11 residues. Germline V gene sequence: CDR1 SGHTA, CDR2 FQGNSA. The V and J ends lost 1 base and 7 bases respectively, with 4 bases between them.

This chain links TRBV25-1 with TRBJ2-5; the match to TRBD2 covers 14 bases. Looked up from germline, CDR1 is MGHDK and CDR2 is SYGVNS. This CDR3 region has 16 residues. The junction had 5 bases not matched to a gene; V was cut back by 4 bases and J by 4 bases. DNA of the CDR3: TGTGCCAGCAGTGGACTAGCGGGGGGGGCTCCAGAGACCCAGTACTTC. This encodes CASSGLAGGAPETQYF.

The chain joins TRBV6-6 to TRBJ2-7; 7 bases are shared with TRBD1. The germline gives CDR1 MNHNY, CDR2 SVGAGI (reference sequence). The CDR3 has 16 residues. With V trimmed by 7 bases and J by 0 bases, 12 bases remained unmatched. This CDR3 is CASIQTGRQLSYEQYF. The CDR3 DNA reads TGTGCCAGCATACAGACAGGGAGACAACTCTCCTACGAGCAGTACTTC.

V is TRBV19 and J is TRBJ2-1; the match to TRBD2 covers 9 bases. V was pared by 7 bases and J by 1 base, with 5 bases of the junction left unmatched. Germline V gives CDR1 LNHDA, CDR2 SQIVND (reference sequence). This CDR3 is built from 15 residues. The CDR3 is CASTQRGVSYNEQFF. In nucleotides, the CDR3 is TGTGCCAGTACCCAGCGGGGGGTATCCTACAATGAGCAGTTCTTC.

The CDR3 DNA sequence: TGTGCCTGGAGTTACCGAGGGGGGGATACGCAGTATTTT. This gives the protein CAWSYRGGDTQYF. The V call is TRBV30, the J call TRBJ2-3, with D possibly being TRBD1 or TRBD2 (6 bases each). Trimming removed 2 bases from V and 6 bases from J, with 12 bases in between. Germline-derived CDR1 and CDR2 are GTSNPN and SVGIG (reference sequence). This CDR3 region has 13 residues.

The CDR3 DNA reads TGTGCCAGCAGTCGTTCCGGTAGGGCCGATCAGCCCCAGCATTTT. Its translation: CASSRSGRADQPQHF. The J gene is TRBJ1-5, the V gene TRBV6-1, with no clear D. V lost 5 bases, J lost 5 bases, and 16 bases lay in between. The CDR3 runs to 15 residues. Germline V gene data show CDR1 as MNHNS and CDR2 as SASEGT.

This clone was picked up a small number of times. V gene TRBV29-1 combines with J gene TRBJ1-2; 10 bases fit TRBD1. V shed 6 bases and J 1 base; nucleotides not matched to a gene: 5. CDR1 is SQVTM and CDR2 is ANQGSEA in the germline V gene. CDR3 length: 14 amino acids. The CDR3 bases are TGCAGCGTGGGGACAGGGGCTATTAACTATGGCTACACCTTC. Amino acids: CSVGTGAINYGYTF. The full variable domain, in which reference TRBV29-1 and TRBJ1-2 provide the parts outside the CDR3, is SAVISQKPSRDICQRGTSLTIQCQVDSQVTMMFWYRQQPGQSLTLIATANQGSEATYESGFVIDKFPISRPNLTFSTLTVSNMSPEDSSIYLCSVGTGAINYGYTFGSGTRLTVV.

Only a few counts were recorded for this clone. The chain has TRBV6-6 and TRBJ1-6; the match to TRBD1 covers 12 bases. The V gene end was trimmed by 7 bases and the J gene end by 13 bases; junction bases not matched to a gene: 8. Looked up from germline, CDR1 is MNHNY and CDR2 is SVGAGI (reference sequence). The CDR3 consists of 14 residues. The CDR3 DNA sequence: TGTGCCAGCACGTCCTCCGGGACAGGGGGCCCCCTCCACTTT. Translated: CASTSSGTGGPLHF.

For the CDR3, the DNA is TGTGCCATCAGGACTAGCGGGGGGATCACAGATACGCAGTATTTT. This gives the protein CAIRTSGGITDTQYF. The chain couples TRBV10-3 to TRBJ2-3; 13 bases are a match to TRBD2. Trimming removed 6 bases from V and 2 bases from J; junction bases left unmatched: 2. In germline, CDR1 is ENHRY, CDR2 SYGVKD. The CDR3 extends over 15 amino acids.

The rearrangement uses TRBV7-2 and TRBJ1-6; TRBD1 aligns across 10 bases. The germline V gene encodes CDR1 SGHTA and CDR2 FQGNSA. There are 16 residues in the CDR3. V trimming: 9 bases; J trimming: 5 bases; junction bases outside the gene matches: 10. Written as DNA, the CDR3 is TGTGCCAGTCTCGTCTTGGACAGGGGGGATAATTCACCCCTCCACTTT. Translated, it gives CASLVLDRGDNSPLHF.

With regard to this clone: The junction differs from germline at one of its ends, possibly a read error. V usage is TRBV27 and J usage is TRBJ2-3; 14 bases line up with TRBD2. The CDR3 spans 16 residues. Looked up from germline, CDR1 is MNHEY and CDR2 is SMNVEV (reference sequence). The CDR3 sequence is CASRARTSGGPNICFF. CDR3 coding DNA: TGTGCCAGCAGAGCCCGGACTAGCGGGGGGCCTAATATTTGCTTTTTT.